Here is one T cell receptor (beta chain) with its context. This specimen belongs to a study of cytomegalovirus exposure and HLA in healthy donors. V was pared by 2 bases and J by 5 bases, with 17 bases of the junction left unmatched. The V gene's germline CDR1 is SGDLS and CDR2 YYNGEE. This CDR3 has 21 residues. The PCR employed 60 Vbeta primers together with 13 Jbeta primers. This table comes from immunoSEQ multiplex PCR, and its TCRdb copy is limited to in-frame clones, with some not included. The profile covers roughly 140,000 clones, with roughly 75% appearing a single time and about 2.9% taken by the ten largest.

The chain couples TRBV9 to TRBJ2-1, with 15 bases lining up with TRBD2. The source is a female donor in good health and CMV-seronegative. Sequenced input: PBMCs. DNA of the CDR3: TGTGCCAGCAGCGTTAACCCCGGGACTAGCGGGAGGACAAGGGACAACAATGAGCAGTTCTTC. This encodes CASSVNPGTSGRTRDNNEQFF. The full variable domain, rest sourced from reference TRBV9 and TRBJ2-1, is DSGVTQTPKHLITATGQRVTLRCSPRSGDLSVYWYQQSLDQGLQFLIQYYNGEERAKGNILERFSAQQFPDLHSELNLSSLELGDSALYFCASSVNPGTSGRTRDNNEQFFGPGTRLTVL.